This T cell receptor (beta chain) is drawn from a study of blood T cells in healthy people across ages. With a J-beta primer mix and a sample-barcoded 5' primer, a second PCR ran 7 to 11 cycles. MiXCR, applied by TCRdb to the 5' RACE reads, yields one record per CDR3 protein. The sample yields about a million distinct CDR3 sequences, about 51% seen once. The CDR3 is 15 amino acids. V gave up 7 bases and J gave up 3 bases; unmatched junction bases: 12. Germline CDR1 SGHNT, CDR2 YYREEE (reference sequence). The sample taken for sequencing was blood. The clonotype was recovered from an older woman in good health. This chain uses TRBV5-4 with TRBJ2-5; 7 bases align to TRBD1. The CDR3 protein is CASSLWVDREETQYF. CDR3 DNA sequence: TGTGCCAGCTCCCTATGGGTTGACAGGGAAGAGACCCAGTACTTC.